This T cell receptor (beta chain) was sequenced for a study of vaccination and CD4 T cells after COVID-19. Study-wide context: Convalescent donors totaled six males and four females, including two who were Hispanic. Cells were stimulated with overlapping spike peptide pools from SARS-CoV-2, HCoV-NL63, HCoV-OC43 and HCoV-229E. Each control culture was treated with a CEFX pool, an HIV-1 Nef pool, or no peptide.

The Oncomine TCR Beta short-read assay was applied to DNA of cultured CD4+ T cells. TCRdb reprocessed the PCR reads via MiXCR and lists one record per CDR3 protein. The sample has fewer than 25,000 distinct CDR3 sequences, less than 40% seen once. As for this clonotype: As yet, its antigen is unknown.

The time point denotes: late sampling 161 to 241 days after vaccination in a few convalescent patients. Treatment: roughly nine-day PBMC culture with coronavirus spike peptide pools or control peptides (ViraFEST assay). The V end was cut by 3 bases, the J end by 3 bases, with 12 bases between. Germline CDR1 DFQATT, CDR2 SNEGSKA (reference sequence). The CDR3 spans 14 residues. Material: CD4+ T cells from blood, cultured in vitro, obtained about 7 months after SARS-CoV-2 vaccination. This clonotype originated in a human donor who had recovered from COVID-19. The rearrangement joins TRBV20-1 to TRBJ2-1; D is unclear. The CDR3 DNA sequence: TGCAGTGCTAGCCGACAACCGAGCTACAATGAGCAGTTCTTC. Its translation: CSASRQPSYNEQFF.